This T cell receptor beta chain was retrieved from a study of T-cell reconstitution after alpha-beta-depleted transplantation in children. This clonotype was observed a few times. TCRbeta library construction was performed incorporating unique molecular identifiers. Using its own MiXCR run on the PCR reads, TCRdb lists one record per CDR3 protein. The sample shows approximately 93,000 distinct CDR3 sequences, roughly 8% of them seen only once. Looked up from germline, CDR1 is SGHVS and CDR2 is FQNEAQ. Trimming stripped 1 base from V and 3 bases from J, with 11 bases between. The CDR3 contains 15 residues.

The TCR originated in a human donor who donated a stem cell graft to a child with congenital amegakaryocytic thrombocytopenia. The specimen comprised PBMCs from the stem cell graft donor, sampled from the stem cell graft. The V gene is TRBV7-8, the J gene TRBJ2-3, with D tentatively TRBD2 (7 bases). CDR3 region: CASSLGGGRTDTQYF. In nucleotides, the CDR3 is TGTGCCAGCAGCTTAGGGGGGGGGCGTACAGATACGCAGTATTTT.